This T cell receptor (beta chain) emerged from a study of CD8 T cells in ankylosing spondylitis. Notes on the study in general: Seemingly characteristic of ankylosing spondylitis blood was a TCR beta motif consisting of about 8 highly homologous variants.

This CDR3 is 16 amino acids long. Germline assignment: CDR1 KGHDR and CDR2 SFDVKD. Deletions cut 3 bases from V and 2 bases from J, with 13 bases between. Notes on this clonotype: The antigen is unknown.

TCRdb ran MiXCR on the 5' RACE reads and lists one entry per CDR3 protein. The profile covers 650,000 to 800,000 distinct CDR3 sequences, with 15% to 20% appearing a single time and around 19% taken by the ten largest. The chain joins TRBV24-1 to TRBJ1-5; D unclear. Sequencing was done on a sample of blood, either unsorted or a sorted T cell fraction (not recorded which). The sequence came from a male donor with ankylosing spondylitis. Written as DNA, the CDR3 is TGTGCCACCAGTGATCCTGACCTGCCTGGCAATCAGCCCCAGCATTTT. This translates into CATSDPDLPGNQPQHF.